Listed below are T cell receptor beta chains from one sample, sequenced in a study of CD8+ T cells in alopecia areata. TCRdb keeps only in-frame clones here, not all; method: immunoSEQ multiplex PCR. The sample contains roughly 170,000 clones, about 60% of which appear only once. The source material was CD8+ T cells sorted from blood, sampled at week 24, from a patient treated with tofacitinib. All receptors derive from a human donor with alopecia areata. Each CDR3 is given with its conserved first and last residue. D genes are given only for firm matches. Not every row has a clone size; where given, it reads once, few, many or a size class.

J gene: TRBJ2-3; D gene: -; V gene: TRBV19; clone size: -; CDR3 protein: CASSIAGADADTQYF; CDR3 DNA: TGTGCCAGTAGTATTGCGGGGGCGGATGCAGATACGCAGTATTTT
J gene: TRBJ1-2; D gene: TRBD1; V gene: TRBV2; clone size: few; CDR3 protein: CATRQGVNYGYTF; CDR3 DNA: TGTGCCACCAGACAGGGTGTTAACTATGGCTACACCTTC
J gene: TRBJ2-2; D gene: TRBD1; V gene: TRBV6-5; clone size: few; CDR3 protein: CASSYPGGKNTGELFF; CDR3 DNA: TGTGCCAGCAGTTACCCAGGGGGCAAGAACACCGGGGAGCTGTTTTTT
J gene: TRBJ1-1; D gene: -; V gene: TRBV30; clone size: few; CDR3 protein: CAWSARRRATEAFF; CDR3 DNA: TGTGCCTGGAGTGCTCGACGGAGGGCCACTGAAGCTTTCTTT
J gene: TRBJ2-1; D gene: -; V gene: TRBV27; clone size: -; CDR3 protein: CASSLYGRSSYNEQFF; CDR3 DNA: TGTGCCAGCAGTTTATATGGGAGGAGCTCCTACAATGAGCAGTTCTTC
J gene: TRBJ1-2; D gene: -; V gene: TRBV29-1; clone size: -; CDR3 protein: CSVEREGWANYGYTF; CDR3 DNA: TGCAGCGTTGAGAGGGAGGGCTGGGCTAACTATGGCTACACCTTC
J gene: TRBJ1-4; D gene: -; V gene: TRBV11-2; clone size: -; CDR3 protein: CASSLSVEKLFF; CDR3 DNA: TGTGCCAGCAGCTTAAGCGTAGAAAAACTGTTTTTT
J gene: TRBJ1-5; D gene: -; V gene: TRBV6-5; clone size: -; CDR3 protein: CASSYSPGVQPQHF; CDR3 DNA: TGTGCCAGCAGTTACTCGCCAGGGGTGCAGCCCCAGCATTTT
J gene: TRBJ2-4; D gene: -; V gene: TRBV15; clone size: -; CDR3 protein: CATSSFLTVLAKNIQYF; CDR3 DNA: TGTGCCACCAGCAGCTTCCTTACAGTACTAGCCAAAAACATTCAGTACTTC
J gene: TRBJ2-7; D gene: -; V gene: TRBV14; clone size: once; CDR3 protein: CASSQEMGGAPYEQYF; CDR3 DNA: TGTGCCAGCAGCCAAGAGATGGGGGGGGCCCCCTACGAGCAGTACTTC
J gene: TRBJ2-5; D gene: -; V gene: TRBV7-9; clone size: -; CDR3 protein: CASSLGAARGGETQYF; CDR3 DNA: TGTGCCAGCAGCTTAGGGGCAGCCCGCGGTGGTGAGACCCAGTACTTC
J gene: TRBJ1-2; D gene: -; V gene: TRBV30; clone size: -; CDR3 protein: CAWSVGWGDYGYTF; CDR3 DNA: TGTGCCTGGAGTGTAGGGTGGGGGGACTATGGCTACACCTTC
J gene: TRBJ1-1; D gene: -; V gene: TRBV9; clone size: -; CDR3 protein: CASSVAPWTNLEAFF; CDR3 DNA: TGTGCCAGCAGCGTAGCGCCCTGGACCAACTTAGAAGCTTTCTTT
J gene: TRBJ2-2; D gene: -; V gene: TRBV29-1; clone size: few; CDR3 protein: CSITGPNTGELFF; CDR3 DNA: TGCAGCATAACAGGGCCGAACACCGGGGAGCTGTTTTTT
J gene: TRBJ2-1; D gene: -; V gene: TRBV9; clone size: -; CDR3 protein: CASSPGSGEQFF; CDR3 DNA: TGTGCCAGCAGCCCGGGATCTGGTGAGCAGTTCTTC
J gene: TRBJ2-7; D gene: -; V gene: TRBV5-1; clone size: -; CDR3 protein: CASRGGDTPYEQYF; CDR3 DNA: TGCGCCAGCAGGGGTGGGGATACCCCCTACGAGCAGTACTTC
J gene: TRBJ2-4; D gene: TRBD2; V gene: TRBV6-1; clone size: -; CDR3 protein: CASSPGLAERYF; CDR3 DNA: TGTGCCAGCAGCCCGGGACTAGCGGAACGGTACTTC
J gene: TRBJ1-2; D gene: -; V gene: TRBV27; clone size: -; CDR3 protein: CASSFTRYSRGYTF; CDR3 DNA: TGTGCCAGCAGTTTCACCAGGTATTCCCGTGGCTACACCTTC
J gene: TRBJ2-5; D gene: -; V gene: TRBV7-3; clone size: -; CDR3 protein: CASSSTLTANRYF; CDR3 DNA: TGTGCCAGCAGCTCTACTTTAACTGCCAACCGGTACTTC
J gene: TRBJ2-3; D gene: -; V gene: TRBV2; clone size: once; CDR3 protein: CASTGPATSTDTQYF; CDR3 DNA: TGTGCCAGTACGGGGCCAGCCACTAGCACAGATACGCAGTATTTT
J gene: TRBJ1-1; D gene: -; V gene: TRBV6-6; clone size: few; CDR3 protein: CASTWKANTEAFF; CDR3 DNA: TGTGCCAGCACCTGGAAGGCGAACACTGAAGCTTTCTTT
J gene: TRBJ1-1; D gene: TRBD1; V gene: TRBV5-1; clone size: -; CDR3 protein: CASSRTGRINTEAFF; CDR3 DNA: TGCGCCAGCAGCCGGACAGGACGGATAAACACTGAAGCTTTCTTT
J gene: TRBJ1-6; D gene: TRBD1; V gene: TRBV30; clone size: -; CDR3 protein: CAWTDRGDSPLHF; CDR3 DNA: TGTGCCTGGACGGACAGGGGCGATTCACCCCTCCACTTT
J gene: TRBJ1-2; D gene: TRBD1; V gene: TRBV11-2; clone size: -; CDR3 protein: CASSLEGQGVNYGYTF; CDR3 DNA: TGTGCCAGCAGCTTAGAGGGACAGGGTGTCAACTATGGCTACACCTTC
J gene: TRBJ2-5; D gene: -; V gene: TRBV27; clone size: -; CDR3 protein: CASSPMDFQETQYF; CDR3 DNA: TGTGCCAGCAGCCCCATGGACTTCCAAGAGACCCAGTACTTC
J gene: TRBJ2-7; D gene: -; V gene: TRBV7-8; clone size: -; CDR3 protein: CASSYNRVFYEQYF; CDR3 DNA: TGTGCCAGCAGCTACAACAGGGTTTTCTACGAGCAGTACTTC
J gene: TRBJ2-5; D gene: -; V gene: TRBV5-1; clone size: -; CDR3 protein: CASSLAVGTQETQYF; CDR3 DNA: TGCGCCAGCAGCTTGGCCGTCGGCACCCAAGAGACCCAGTACTTC
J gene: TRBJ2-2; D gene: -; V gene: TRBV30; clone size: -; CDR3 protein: CAWNSDTGELFF; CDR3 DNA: TGTGCCTGGAACTCGGACACCGGGGAGCTGTTTTTT
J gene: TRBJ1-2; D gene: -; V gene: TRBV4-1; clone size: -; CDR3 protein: CASSQSRQAGYTF; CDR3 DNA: TGCGCCAGCAGCCAAAGCCGTCAGGCCGGCTACACCTTC
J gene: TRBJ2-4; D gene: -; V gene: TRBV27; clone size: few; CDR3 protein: CASRQGVKNIQYF; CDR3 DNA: TGTGCCAGCAGACAGGGAGTCAAAAACATTCAGTACTTC
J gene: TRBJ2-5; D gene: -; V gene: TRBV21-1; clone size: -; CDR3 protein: CASSNRDGAQYF; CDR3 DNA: TGTGCCAGCAGCAACCGGGACGGGGCCCAGTACTTC
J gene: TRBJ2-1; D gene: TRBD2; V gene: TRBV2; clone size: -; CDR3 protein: CASSGLAGGNEQFF; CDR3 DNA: TGTGCCAGCAGTGGTCTAGCGGGGGGTAATGAGCAGTTCTTC
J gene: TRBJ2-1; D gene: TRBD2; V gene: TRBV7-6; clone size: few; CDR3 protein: CASSLVGGAYNEQFF; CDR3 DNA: TGTGCCAGCAGCTTAGTCGGGGGGGCGTACAATGAGCAGTTCTTC
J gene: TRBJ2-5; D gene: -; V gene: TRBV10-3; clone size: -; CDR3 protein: CAIRVEETQYF; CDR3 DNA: TGTGCCATCCGGGTTGAGGAGACCCAGTACTTC
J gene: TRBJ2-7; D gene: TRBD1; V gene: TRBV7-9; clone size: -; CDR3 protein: CASRQGSSYEQYF; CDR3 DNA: TGTGCCAGCCGACAGGGGTCCTCCTACGAGCAGTACTTC
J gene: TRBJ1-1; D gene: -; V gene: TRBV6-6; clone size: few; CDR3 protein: CASSYPGVEAFF; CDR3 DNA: TGTGCCAGCAGTTACCCGGGGGTAGAAGCTTTCTTT
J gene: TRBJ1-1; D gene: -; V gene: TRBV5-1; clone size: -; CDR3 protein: CASSLGPLGNTEAFF; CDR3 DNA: TGCGCCAGCAGCTTGGGACCGCTTGGGAACACTGAAGCTTTCTTT
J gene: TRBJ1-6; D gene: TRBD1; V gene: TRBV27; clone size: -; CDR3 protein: CASSTTGSAYNSPLHF; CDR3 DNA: TGTGCCAGCAGTACGACAGGGTCGGCCTATAATTCACCCCTCCACTTT
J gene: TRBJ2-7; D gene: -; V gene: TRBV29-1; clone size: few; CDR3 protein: CSVVGQGSEQYF; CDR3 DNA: TGCAGCGTTGTTGGGCAGGGAAGCGAGCAGTACTTC
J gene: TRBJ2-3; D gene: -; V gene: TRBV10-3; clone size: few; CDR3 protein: CAISADRTSTDTQYF; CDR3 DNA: TGTGCCATCAGTGCTGACAGGACTAGCACAGATACGCAGTATTTT
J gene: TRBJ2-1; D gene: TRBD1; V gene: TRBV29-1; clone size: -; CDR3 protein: CSVRQGANEQFF; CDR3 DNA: TGCAGCGTTCGACAGGGGGCAAATGAGCAGTTCTTC
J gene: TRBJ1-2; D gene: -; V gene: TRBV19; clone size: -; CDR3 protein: CASSPFEERHGYTF; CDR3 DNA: TGTGCCAGTAGCCCCTTTGAAGAGAGACATGGCTACACCTTC
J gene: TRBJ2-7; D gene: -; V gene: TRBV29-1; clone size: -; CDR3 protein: CSACDGSYEQYF; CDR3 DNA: TGCAGCGCCTGCGACGGATCCTACGAGCAGTACTTC
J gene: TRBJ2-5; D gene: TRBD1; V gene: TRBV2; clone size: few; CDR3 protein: CASSKQGFQETQYF; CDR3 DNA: TGTGCCAGCAGTAAACAGGGGTTTCAGGAGACCCAGTACTTC
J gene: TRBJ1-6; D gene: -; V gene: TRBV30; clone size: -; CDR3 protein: CAWSTIERPLRTPLHF; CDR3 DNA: TGTGCCTGGAGTACCATCGAGCGTCCCTTGAGGACACCCCTCCACTTT
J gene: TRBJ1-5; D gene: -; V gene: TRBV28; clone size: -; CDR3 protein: CASSWTGNQPQHF; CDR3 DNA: TGTGCCAGCAGTTGGACGGGGAATCAGCCCCAGCATTTT
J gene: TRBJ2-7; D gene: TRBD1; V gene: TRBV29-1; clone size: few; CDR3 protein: CSVEIPGQTYEQYF; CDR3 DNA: TGCAGCGTTGAGATACCGGGACAGACTTACGAGCAGTACTTC
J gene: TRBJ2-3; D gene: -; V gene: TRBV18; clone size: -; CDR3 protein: CASSLTSTDTQYF; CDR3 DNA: TGTGCCAGCTCATTAACTAGCACAGATACGCAGTATTTT
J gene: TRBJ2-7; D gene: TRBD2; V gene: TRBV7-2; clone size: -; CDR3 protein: CASSSVGGGTYEQYF; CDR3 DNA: TGTGCCAGCAGCTCGGTCGGGGGGGGCACCTACGAGCAGTACTTC
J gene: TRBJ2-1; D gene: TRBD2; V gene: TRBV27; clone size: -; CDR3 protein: CASSQGGTNRFF; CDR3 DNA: TGTGCCAGCTCCCAGGGAGGGACTAACCGGTTCTTC